The present TCR beta chain was sequenced within a study of blood T cell repertoires in COVID-19. V shed 3 bases, J shed 6 bases, and the junction held 4 bases outside the gene matches. The CDR3 is 14 amino acids. Germline V gives CDR1 GTSNPN, CDR2 SVGIG (reference sequence). Sequencing used immunoSEQ multiplex PCR; TCRdb keeps in-frame clones, though not all of them. The data contain about 400,000 clones, roughly 90% of them seen just once; the ten biggest clones take up 4% to 4.5%. This receptor was obtained from a woman younger than 45 with acute or convalescent COVID-19. Sequenced sample: peripheral blood. The V and J genes are TRBV30 and TRBJ1-4; 10 bases align to TRBD1. CDR3: CAWRKTGGYEKLFF. The CDR3, as DNA: TGTGCCTGGAGAAAGACAGGGGGCTATGAAAAACTGTTTTTT. Complete variable domain (other parts from reference TRBV30 and TRBJ1-4): SQTIHQWPATLVQPVGSPLSLECTVEGTSNPNLYWYRQAAGRGLQLLFYSVGIGQISSEVPQNLSASRPQDRQFILSSKKLLLSDSGFYLCAWRKTGGYEKLFFGSGTQLSVL.